The 25 T cell receptor beta chains given below trace back to one sample, sequenced in a study of CD8 T cells in Susac syndrome (dated by TCRdb to the late 2010s). Libraries were made using the immunoSEQ multiplex PCR assay. RNA was extracted using the RNeasy kit, and roughly 0.45 to 1 ug of the RNA was reverse transcribed with random hexamers. TCRdb reprocessed the public reads (quality trimming at Q25 with fastp, clone calling with MiXCR) and kept in-frame beta chains. Each CDR3 protein appears once, grouped with its most common genes and DNA. The sample table records some 220,000 distinct CDR3 sequences; 95% of these occur just once. The top ten constitute about 0.091% of the sample. The sequenced sample was CD4+ T cells from PBMCs. The source is a human donor with multiple sclerosis.

V gene TRBV7-9 combines with J gene TRBJ2-7, with 7 bases aligning to TRBD1. Losses at the gene ends were 5 bases for V and 5 bases for J; bases not matched to a gene: 6. The CDR3 has 13 residues. Germline V lookup: CDR1 SEHNR, CDR2 FQNEAQ (reference sequence). CDR3 region: CASSHRQGDEQYF. CDR3 coding DNA: TGTGCCAGCAGCCATCGACAGGGCGACGAGCAGTACTTC.

A few counts support this clonotype. The rearrangement joins TRBV2 to TRBJ2-5, with D possibly being TRBD1 or TRBD2 (5 bases each). The germline V and J ends were trimmed by 6 bases and 2 bases, with 7 bases remaining between them. This CDR3 comprises 12 residues. Looked up from germline, CDR1 is SNHLY and CDR2 is FYNNEI. The CDR3 coding sequence is TGTGCCAGCAGGGGGGATCAAGAGACCCAGTACTTC. Protein sequence: CASRGDQETQYF.

The chain is built from TRBV5-6 and TRBJ1-2; TRBD1 agrees at 7 bases. The trim removed 3 bases at V and 4 bases at J, leaving 6 bases unmatched. CDR1 and CDR2 (germline): SGHDT, YYEEEE. CDR3 length: 14 residues. DNA for the CDR3: TGTGCCAGCAGCTCGGACAGGAGGTTCTATGGCTACACCTTC. Its translation is CASSSDRRFYGYTF.

This chain uses TRBV2 with TRBJ2-1; 8 positions match TRBD2. The V and J ends lost 10 bases and 2 bases, in that order; junction bases with no gene match: 4. The CDR3 has 13 residues. CDR1 and CDR2 (germline): SNHLY, FYNNEI. The CDR3 is CAKKRGTYNEQFF. The CDR3 bases are TGTGCCAAAAAGCGGGGGACCTACAATGAGCAGTTCTTC.

The V and J genes are TRBV5-6 and TRBJ2-6; D gene uncertain. Germline V gene sequence: CDR1 SGHDT, CDR2 YYEEEE. Trimming pared 3 bases from V and 2 bases from J, leaving 9 bases between. There are 15 residues in the CDR3. CDR3 sequence reads: CASSWYQPGANVLTF. In DNA, the CDR3 is TGTGCCAGCAGCTGGTACCAGCCTGGGGCCAACGTCCTGACTTTC. Combining the CDR3 with reference TRBV5-6 and TRBJ2-6 gives the whole variable domain DAGVTQSPTHLIKTRGQQVTLRCSPKSGHDTVSWYQQALGQGPQFIFQYYEEEERQRGNFPDRFSGHQFPNYSSELNVNALLLGDSALYLCASSWYQPGANVLTFGAGSRLTVL.

This clonotype appeared once. The V call is TRBV9, the J call TRBJ2-5, with 8 bases that match TRBD1. CDR3 length: 17 residues. Germline lookup yields CDR1 SGDLS and CDR2 YYNGEE. The trim removed 0 bases at V and 3 bases at J, leaving 10 bases unmatched. DNA of the CDR3: TGTGCCAGCAGCGTAGCCCCTCCTGGGACAGGAGAAGAGACCCAGTACTTC. This codes for CASSVAPPGTGEETQYF.

The V call is TRBV29-1, the J call TRBJ2-1; the match to TRBD2 covers 9 bases. V was pared by 4 bases and J by 0 bases, with 13 bases of the junction left unmatched. This CDR3 spans 18 amino acids. The germline V gene has CDR1 SQVTM and CDR2 ANQGSEA. This CDR3 reads CSVVGLAGRQNSYNEQFF. CDR3 nucleotide sequence: TGCAGCGTTGTCGGTCTAGCGGGAAGGCAAAACTCCTACAATGAGCAGTTCTTC.

This clonotype was seen a single time. This rearrangement joins TRBV20-1 to TRBJ2-5, with 8 bases lining up with TRBD2. With V trimmed by 0 bases and J by 2 bases, 8 bases remained unmatched. The CDR3 is made up of 16 amino acids. Per the germline V gene, CDR1 is DFQATT and CDR2 is SNEGSKA (reference sequence). The CDR3, as DNA: TGCAGTGCTAGAGACCCACAGCGGGGGAGGCAAGAGACCCAGTACTTC. Translating gives CSARDPQRGRQETQYF.

This chain joins TRBV13 and TRBJ2-7, with D possibly TRBD1 on 6 matching bases. Germline CDR1 PRHDT, CDR2 FYEKMQ (reference sequence). The CDR3 length is 15 residues. V was pared by 5 bases and J by 3 bases, with 17 bases between. This chain's CDR3 is CASSPTRTAGYEQYF. The CDR3 coding sequence is TGTGCCAGCAGCCCCACCAGGACAGCCGGCTACGAGCAGTACTTC.

This chain links TRBV20-1 with TRBJ2-7; no definite D call. Per the germline V gene, CDR1 is DFQATT and CDR2 is SNEGSKA (reference sequence). Trimming cost V 0 bases and J 1 base, with 7 bases left between them. This CDR3 has 13 residues. The CDR3 DNA is TGCAGTGCTAGAGATTCTAGATCCTACGAGCAGTACTTC. Its translation is CSARDSRSYEQYF.

This chain uses TRBV30 with TRBJ2-4; D unresolved. With 3 bases removed from V and 2 bases from J, the gap between germline ends came to 11 bases. The germline CDR1 and CDR2 sequences are GTSNPN and SVGIG (reference sequence). This CDR3 is built from 14 residues. CDR3 nucleotide sequence: TGTGCCTGGAGGTCCTGGGGATCCAAAAACATTCAGTACTTC. It codes for CAWRSWGSKNIQYF.

The rearrangement links TRBV15 to TRBJ2-2, with TRBD2 matching over 13 bases. CDR3 length: 16 amino acids. Germline CDR1 and CDR2: LNHNV and YYDKDF (reference sequence). The ends lost 5 bases at V and 6 bases at J; junction bases unmatched: 6. Here the CDR3 DNA reads TGTGCCACCAGCTCCCGGACTAGCGGGAGTTCCGGGGAGCTGTTTTTT. Amino acid sequence: CATSSRTSGSSGELFF.

This chain joins TRBV30 and TRBJ1-2; 7 nucleotides match TRBD1. The CDR3 has 14 residues. Per germline, CDR1 GTSNPN and CDR2 SVGIG (reference sequence). Unmatched junction bases numbered 9, after V lost 1 base and J lost 7 bases. The chain's CDR3 is CAWSDGGRGTGYTF. CDR3 DNA: TGTGCCTGGAGTGACGGTGGCAGGGGGACTGGCTACACCTTC.

This clonotype was recorded once. The chain recombines TRBV5-4 with TRBJ2-3; 8 nucleotides match TRBD1. The germline CDR1 and CDR2 sequences are SGHNT and YYREEE (reference sequence). The CDR3 spans 16 residues. With 5 bases clipped from V and 6 bases from J, the junction kept 14 bases outside the gene matches. CDR3 loop: CASSSPGTGSLDTQYF. The DNA for the CDR3 is TGTGCCAGCAGTTCACCCGGGACAGGATCTTTGGATACGCAGTATTTT.

The count of this clonotype is one. The rearrangement uses TRBV3-1 and TRBJ1-1; 8 bases are a match to TRBD1. The CDR3 is made up of 15 amino acids. Germline CDR1 is LGHDT and CDR2 is YNNKEL (reference sequence). V was pared by 4 bases and J by 4 bases, with 8 bases of the junction left unmatched. CDR3 residues: CASSRTWTGSTEAFF. CDR3 sequence (DNA): TGTGCCAGCAGCCGCACATGGACAGGGAGCACTGAAGCTTTCTTT.

The chain joins TRBV20-1 to TRBJ2-7; possibly TRBD1 for D (6 bases). The CDR3 has 15 residues. Germline CDR1 and CDR2: DFQATT and SNEGSKA (reference sequence). The V gene lost 1 base and the J gene lost 3 bases, with 16 bases spanning the gap. CDR3 residues: CSARAFSGGRYEQYF. CDR3 nucleotides: TGCAGTGCTAGAGCGTTCAGTGGGGGCCGCTACGAGCAGTACTTC.

The chain carries TRBV20-1 and TRBJ2-7; D is unclear. V was clipped by 1 base and J by 0 bases, with 16 bases between them. This CDR3 spans 16 amino acids. Germline V lookup: CDR1 DFQATT, CDR2 SNEGSKA (reference sequence). The CDR3 region has the DNA TGCAGTGCTAGAGCCGAGCTCCCACAAAGCTCCTACGAGCAGTACTTC. This codes for CSARAELPQSSYEQYF.

The V gene is TRBV28, the J gene TRBJ1-5; D is possibly TRBD1 (6 bases). The CDR3 is made up of 12 amino acids. V lost 5 bases and J 9 bases, leaving 11 bases between the germline ends. Per the germline V gene, CDR1 is MDHEN and CDR2 is SYDVKM. CDR3 protein: CASSSQGRPQHF. CDR3 bases: TGTGCCAGCAGTAGCCAGGGGCGGCCCCAGCATTTT. The complete variable domain, with remaining parts taken from reference TRBV28 and TRBJ1-5, reads DVKVTQSSRYLVKRTGEKVFLECVQDMDHENMFWYRQDPGLGLRLIYFSYDVKMKEKGDIPEGYSVSREKKERFSLILESASTNQTSMYLCASSSQGRPQHFGDGTRLSIL.

This clonotype was counted a few times. The rearrangement links TRBV2 to TRBJ2-3; D gene unclear. Germline-derived CDR1 and CDR2 are SNHLY and FYNNEI. The ends were cut back, 8 bases at V and 2 bases at J, with 14 bases in the middle. The CDR3 is 14 amino acids. The CDR3 nucleotides read TGTGCCAGCTCAGAAGCCCTTCCCACAGATACGCAGTATTTT. Its protein is CASSEALPTDTQYF.

The chain joins TRBV6-5 to TRBJ1-6, with a tentative D call TRBD1 (6 bases). Germline CDR1 reads MNHEY; CDR2 reads SVGAGI. Trimming took 8 bases from V and 7 from J, leaving 12 bases between them. This CDR3 comprises 13 residues. The CDR3 loop reads CASCSGENSPLHF. CDR3 in DNA: TGTGCCAGCTGTTCAGGGGAGAATTCACCCCTCCACTTT.

This clonotype was seen a few times. The J gene is TRBJ2-7, the V gene TRBV4-2; TRBD1 or TRBD2 may be the D gene (5 bases each). Trimming took off 0 bases at V and 9 bases at J, with 12 bases between the two ends. The CDR3 totals 13 residues. CDR1 and CDR2 (germline): LGHNA, YNFKEQ. CDR3 bases: TGTGCCAGCAGCCAAGAACGAGGGGAGCGGCAGTACTTC. This encodes CASSQERGERQYF.

The chain is built from TRBV3-1 and TRBJ2-5, with 8 bases fitting TRBD2. Germline CDR1 reads LGHDT; CDR2 reads YNNKEL (reference sequence). The V segment lost 4 bases and the J segment 4 bases; nucleotides outside the gene matches: 5. The CDR3 is made up of 14 amino acids. CDR3 region: CASSLRGGAETQYF. CDR3 nucleotides: TGTGCCAGCAGCCTACGGGGGGGTGCAGAGACCCAGTACTTC.

The rearrangement links TRBV12-3 or TRBV12-4 to TRBJ1-6, with 11 bases identical to TRBD1. CDR3 length: 16 residues. V trimming: 4 bases; J trimming: 5 bases; junction bases outside the gene matches: 4. The CDR3 reads CASSWDRGDNNSPLHF. DNA for the CDR3: TGTGCCAGCAGTTGGGACAGGGGGGACAATAATTCACCCCTCCACTTT.

CDR3 bases: TGTGCCACCAGTCAATCAGGACAGGTGCAGCAGTACTTC. This sequence encodes CATSQSGQVQQYF. The chain has TRBV24-1 and TRBJ2-7, with 7 bases matching TRBD1. The CDR3 is 13 amino acids. V lost 6 bases, J lost 8 bases, and 9 bases stayed unmatched. Germline V lookup: CDR1 KGHDR, CDR2 SFDVKD.

The rearrangement links TRBV27 to TRBJ2-5, with TRBD2 matching 13 bases. This CDR3 region has 18 residues. J lost 5 bases, V lost 5 bases, and 14 bases had no gene match. The V gene's germline CDR1 is MNHEY and CDR2 SMNVEV (reference sequence). The CDR3 DNA is TGTGCCAGCAGTCAAACTGGACTAGCGGGAGTTTCGAGGGAGACCCAGTACTTC. Residues: CASSQTGLAGVSRETQYF.